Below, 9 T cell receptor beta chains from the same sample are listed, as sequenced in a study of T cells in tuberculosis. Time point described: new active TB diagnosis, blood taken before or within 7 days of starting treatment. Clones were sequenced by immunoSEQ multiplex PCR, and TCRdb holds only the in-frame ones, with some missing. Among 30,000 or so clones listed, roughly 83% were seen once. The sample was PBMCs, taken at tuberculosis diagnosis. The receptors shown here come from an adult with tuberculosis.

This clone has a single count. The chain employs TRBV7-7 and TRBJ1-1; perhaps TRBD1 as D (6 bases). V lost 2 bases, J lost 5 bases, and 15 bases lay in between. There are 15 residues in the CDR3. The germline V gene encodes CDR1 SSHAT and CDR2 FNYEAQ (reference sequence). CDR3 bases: TGTGCCAGCAGCTTAATAAGAGGGGGGGTGACTGAAGCTTTCTTT. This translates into CASSLIRGGVTEAFF.

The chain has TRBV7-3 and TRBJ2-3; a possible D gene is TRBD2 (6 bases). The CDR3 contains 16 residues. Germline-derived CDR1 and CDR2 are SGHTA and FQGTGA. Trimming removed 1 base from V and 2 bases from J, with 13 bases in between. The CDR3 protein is CASSLRGLIPTDTQYF. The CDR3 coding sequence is TGTGCCAGCAGCTTAAGGGGACTCATACCCACAGATACGCAGTATTTT.

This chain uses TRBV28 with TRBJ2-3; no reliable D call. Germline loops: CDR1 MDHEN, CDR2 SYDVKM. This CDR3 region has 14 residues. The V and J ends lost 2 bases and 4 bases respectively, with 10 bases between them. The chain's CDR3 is CASSLTDRADTQYF. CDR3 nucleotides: TGTGCCAGCAGTTTAACCGATCGCGCAGATACGCAGTATTTT.

The CDR3 sequence: CASSSQGEGTEAFF. As DNA, the CDR3 is TGTGCCAGCAGCTCACAGGGGGAAGGCACTGAAGCTTTCTTT. This chain connects TRBV9 to TRBJ1-1, with TRBD1 identical over 8 bases. The germline CDR1 and CDR2 sequences are SGDLS and YYNGEE. The CDR3 has 14 amino acids. J was trimmed by 4 bases and V by 4 bases; bases with no gene match: 6.

The CDR3 coding sequence is TGTGCCAGCAGCGTAGTGGGCAGCACAGATACGCAGTATTTT. Amino acids: CASSVVGSTDTQYF. The rearrangement links TRBV9 to TRBJ2-3; D is unclear. The V gene's germline CDR1 is SGDLS and CDR2 YYNGEE. The germline V and J ends were trimmed by 0 bases and 0 bases, with 5 bases remaining between them. The CDR3 is made up of 14 amino acids.

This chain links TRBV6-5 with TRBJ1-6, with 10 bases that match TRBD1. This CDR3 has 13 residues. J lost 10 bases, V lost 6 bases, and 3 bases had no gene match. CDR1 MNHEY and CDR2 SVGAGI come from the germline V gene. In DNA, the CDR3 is TGTGCCAGCAGGACAGGGGGCTTGTCACCCCTCCACTTT. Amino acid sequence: CASRTGGLSPLHF.

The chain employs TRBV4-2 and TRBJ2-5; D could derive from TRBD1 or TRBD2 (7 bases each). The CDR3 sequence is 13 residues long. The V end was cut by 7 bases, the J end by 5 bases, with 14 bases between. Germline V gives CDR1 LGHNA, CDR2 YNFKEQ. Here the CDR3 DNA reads TGTGCCAGCAACCAGGGGGGGATGGAGACCCAGTACTTC. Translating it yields CASNQGGMETQYF.

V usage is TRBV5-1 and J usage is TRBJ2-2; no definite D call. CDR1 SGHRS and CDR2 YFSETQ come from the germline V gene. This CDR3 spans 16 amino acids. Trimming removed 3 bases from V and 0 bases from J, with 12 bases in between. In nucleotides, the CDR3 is TGCGCCAGCAGCTCAACGTCTAGAACGAACACCGGGGAGCTGTTTTTT. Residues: CASSSTSRTNTGELFF.

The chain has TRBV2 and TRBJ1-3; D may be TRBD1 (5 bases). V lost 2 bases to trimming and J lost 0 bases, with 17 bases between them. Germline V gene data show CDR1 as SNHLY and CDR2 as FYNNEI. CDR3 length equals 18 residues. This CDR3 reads CASSELAGHGSSGNTIYF. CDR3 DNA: TGTGCCAGCAGTGAATTGGCTGGACACGGAAGCTCTGGAAACACCATATATTTT.